The 29 T cell receptor beta chains below all came from one sample that was sequenced in a study of cytomegalovirus exposure and HLA in healthy donors. Primers included in the PCR were 60 Vbeta and 13 Jbeta primers. Repertoires were generated with immunoSEQ multiplex PCR, while TCRdb's copy carries only in-frame clones and drops some. The table includes around 110,000 clones, less than 80% detected once. The sequenced material came from PBMCs. The receptors come from a woman in her forties in good health and CMV-seropositive.

The sample holds one count of this clone. Here the CDR3 reads CASTFNAGDDLNTEAFF. The CDR3 DNA reads as TGCGCCAGCACCTTTAATGCCGGAGACGATTTGAACACTGAAGCTTTCTTT. This chain uses TRBV5-1 with TRBJ1-1; D not resolved. Germline CDR1 reads SGHRS; CDR2 reads YFSETQ. The germline V and J ends were trimmed by 6 bases and 0 bases, with 21 bases remaining between them. This CDR3 is 17 amino acids long.

This chain uses TRBV4-2 with TRBJ2-1, with D unclear. Trimming pared 1 base from V and 6 bases from J, leaving 7 bases between. Germline CDR1 and CDR2: LGHNA and YNFKEQ. CDR3 length: 13 amino acids. CDR3 protein: CASSQAEVNEQFF. The CDR3 DNA follows: TGTGCCAGCAGCCAAGCTGAGGTCAATGAGCAGTTCTTC.

The chain employs TRBV27 and TRBJ2-3, with a tentative D call TRBD2 (5 bases). The CDR3 spans 15 residues. V was clipped by 2 bases and J by 2 bases, with 11 bases between them. The V gene's germline CDR1 is MNHEY and CDR2 SMNVEV (reference sequence). Here the CDR3 reads CASSLGRAHTDTQYF. The CDR3, as DNA: TGTGCCAGCAGTTTAGGGCGGGCACACACAGATACGCAGTATTTT.

This clone was seen once. The chain combines TRBV6-6 with TRBJ1-4; TRBD1 matches 9 bases. J was trimmed by 5 bases and V by 6 bases; bases with no gene match: 10. The CDR3 totals 16 residues. CDR1 and CDR2 (germline): MNHNY, SVGAGI (reference sequence). The CDR3 DNA is TGTGCCAGCAGGTTCTTACCGGGACAGGGAAATGAAAAACTGTTTTTT. Its translation: CASRFLPGQGNEKLFF.

This clone occurred a few times. This chain's CDR3 is CASSPGDRSSGNTIYF. The CDR3 DNA reads TGTGCCAGCAGCCCTGGGGACAGGAGCTCTGGAAACACCATATATTTT. The chain has TRBV7-8 and TRBJ1-3; 8 positions agree with TRBD1. The V segment lost 5 bases and the J segment 0 bases; nucleotides outside the gene matches: 6. Germline V CDR1 and CDR2: SGHVS, FQNEAQ. The CDR3 has 16 residues.

V and J are TRBV5-1 and TRBJ2-3; D ambiguous. This CDR3 comprises 14 residues. CDR1 is SGHRS and CDR2 is YFSETQ in the germline V gene. Trimming shortened V by 0 bases and J by 0 bases, and 5 bases separated the two germline ends. CDR3 nucleotide sequence: TGCGCCAGCAGCTTGGCCACTAGCACAGATACGCAGTATTTT. The encoded protein is CASSLATSTDTQYF. Complete variable domain (other parts from reference TRBV5-1 and TRBJ2-3): KAGVTQTPRYLIKTRGQQVTLSCSPISGHRSVSWYQQTPGQGLQFLFEYFSETQRNKGNFPGRFSGRQFSNSRSEMNVSTLELGDSALYLCASSLATSTDTQYFGPGTRLTVL.

The V gene is TRBV7-6, the J gene TRBJ1-3; tentatively, D is TRBD1 (6 bases). CDR3 size: 14 residues. The germline V gene encodes CDR1 SGHVS and CDR2 FNYEAQ. The ends were cut back, 3 bases at V and 2 bases at J, with 8 bases in the middle. The CDR3 DNA reads as TGTGCCAGCAGCTTGAGGGGGACTGGAAACACCATATATTTT. Protein sequence: CASSLRGTGNTIYF.

The chain couples TRBV6-5 to TRBJ1-5; tentative D call: TRBD1 (6 bases). V was shortened by 4 bases and J by 5 bases, with 15 bases between the two germline ends. The germline gives CDR1 MNHEY, CDR2 SVGAGI. The CDR3 runs 15 residues. The CDR3: CASSFSTDSDQPQHF. The CDR3 DNA follows: TGTGCCAGCAGTTTTTCTACGGACAGTGATCAGCCCCAGCATTTT.

This chain connects TRBV11-2 to TRBJ2-3; 8 positions match TRBD2. V lost 1 base and J lost 0; bases outside the gene matches: 6. The length of the CDR3 is 17 residues. Germline assignment: CDR1 SGHAT and CDR2 FQNNGV. CDR3 coding DNA: TGTGCCAGCAGCTTAGGGGGAACTAGCGGCAGCACAGATACGCAGTATTTT. It codes for CASSLGGTSGSTDTQYF.

The chain is built from TRBV9 and TRBJ2-2; possibly TRBD2 for D (6 bases). Germline V CDR1 and CDR2: SGDLS, YYNGEE. This CDR3 comprises 15 residues. Trimming took off 4 bases at V and 4 bases at J, with 14 bases between the two ends. The CDR3 coding sequence is TGTGCCAGCAGCCCAGAGACTAGTGGCACCGGGGAGCTGTTTTTT. Translated, it gives CASSPETSGTGELFF.

This clone was counted only a few times. The chain couples TRBV19 to TRBJ1-1, with no clear D. Germline V lookup: CDR1 LNHDA, CDR2 SQIVND (reference sequence). Trimming cost V 1 base and J 1 base, with 7 bases left between them. The CDR3 length is 14 residues. The CDR3 DNA sequence: TGTGCCAGTAGTATAGGCAGACAGAACACTGAAGCTTTCTTT. It specifies CASSIGRQNTEAFF.

This chain links TRBV5-1 with TRBJ2-1, with D unresolved. CDR1 is SGHRS, CDR2 YFSETQ, per germline. The CDR3 loop spans 12 amino acids. V was shortened by 0 bases and J by 13 bases, with 11 bases between the two germline ends. CDR3 in DNA: TGCGCCAGCAGCTTGGATCGCGGTGACCAGTTCTTC. It codes for CASSLDRGDQFF.

V usage is TRBV28 and J usage is TRBJ2-7; TRBD1 matches at 9 bases. V shed 3 bases, J shed 3 bases, and the junction held 6 bases outside the gene matches. The CDR3 extends over 15 amino acids. From germline, CDR1 is MDHEN and CDR2 SYDVKM. CDR3 sequence: CASSLGGQGDYEQYF. CDR3 DNA: TGTGCCAGCAGTTTGGGGGGACAGGGCGACTACGAGCAGTACTTC.

This clone turned up a few times. The rearrangement uses TRBV4-1 and TRBJ2-2; the match to TRBD2 covers 12 bases. CDR3 length equals 19 residues. The germline V gene has CDR1 MGHRA and CDR2 YSYEKL. V was pared by 3 bases and J by 7 bases, with 15 bases of the junction left unmatched. CDR3 nucleotide sequence: TGCGCCAGCAGCCACGTATTATCTGGGACTAGCGGGTTGGGCGGGGAGCTGTTTTTT. It specifies CASSHVLSGTSGLGGELFF.

This chain joins TRBV5-1 and TRBJ1-1, with D unresolved. V lost 0 bases to trimming and J lost 2 bases, with 2 bases between them. Germline assignment: CDR1 SGHRS and CDR2 YFSETQ. CDR3 size: 12 residues. The CDR3 region has the DNA TGCGCCAGCAGCTTGGCTAACACTGAAGCTTTCTTT. Residues: CASSLANTEAFF.

The V call is TRBV9, the J call TRBJ1-1, with D maybe TRBD1 (5 bases). V was trimmed by 4 bases and J by 1 base, leaving 17 bases between them. The CDR3 runs 16 residues. Germline V gene sequence: CDR1 SGDLS, CDR2 YYNGEE. The CDR3 DNA is TGTGCCAGCAGCACCATCCTGGGGCCTCCGAACACTGAAGCTTTCTTT. Amino acids: CASSTILGPPNTEAFF.

This clone was picked up a small number of times. The chain joins TRBV11-2 to TRBJ2-2, with 11 bases matching TRBD2. V gave up 3 bases and J gave up 0 bases; unmatched junction bases: 6. Germline CDR1 reads SGHAT; CDR2 reads FQNNGV. The CDR3 totals 18 residues. Here the CDR3 reads CASSLLAGGPSNTGELFF. CDR3 nucleotides: TGTGCCAGCAGCTTGCTAGCGGGAGGTCCTTCGAACACCGGGGAGCTGTTTTTT.

The V call is TRBV7-3, the J call TRBJ2-7; weak D call: TRBD2 (6 bases). Per the germline V gene, CDR1 is SGHTA and CDR2 is FQGTGA. The CDR3 runs 15 residues. V was shortened by 2 bases and J by 3 bases, with 14 bases between the two germline ends. CDR3 protein: CASSLGSGGSYEQYF. The DNA of the CDR3 is TGTGCCAGCAGCTTAGGTAGCGGCGGTAGCTACGAGCAGTACTTC.

The chain recombines TRBV14 with TRBJ2-1; no firm D call. V gave up 1 base and J gave up 4 bases, with 11 bases separating them. The CDR3 is made up of 15 amino acids. Per germline, CDR1 SGHDN and CDR2 FVKESK. The CDR3 region has the DNA TGTGCCAGCAGCCAAGTTATTGGGCCATACAATGAGCAGTTCTTC. This translates into CASSQVIGPYNEQFF.

The genes are TRBV7-9 and TRBJ2-7; TRBD1 is a possible D gene (6 bases). The CDR3 contains 17 residues. Trimming took 4 bases from V and 2 from J, leaving 21 bases between them. The germline gives CDR1 SEHNR, CDR2 FQNEAQ (reference sequence). CDR3 nucleotides: TGTGCCAGCAGCTCCACGGACAGCCGCCATGAAACCTACGAGCAGTACTTC. Amino acid sequence: CASSSTDSRHETYEQYF.

The sample holds one count of this clone. The chain is built from TRBV6-6 and TRBJ2-7; D is undetermined. There are 14 residues in the CDR3. V was clipped by 6 bases and J by 7 bases, with 19 bases between them. Germline lookup yields CDR1 MNHNY and CDR2 SVGAGI (reference sequence). The CDR3 DNA sequence: TGTGCCAGCAGCCCGATAGGCGGAAAGAGGGAGCAGTACTTC. Its translation: CASSPIGGKREQYF.

This clone has a handful of counts. A far larger clone differs by one base, so this is likely a read error. J is TRBJ1-1 and V is TRBV6-5; 8 bases agree with TRBD1. Germline V gene data show CDR1 as MNHEY and CDR2 as SVGAGI. V lost 6 bases, J lost 4 bases, and 4 bases stayed unmatched. CDR3 length: 13 residues. The CDR3 nucleotides are TGTGCCAGCAGGAAACAGGGGGTCACTGAAGCTTTCTTT. Its translation: CASRKQGVTEAFF.

This clone was detected only once. The genes are TRBV12-5 and TRBJ2-5, with 7 bases lining up with TRBD2. The CDR3 has 17 residues. Germline lookup yields CDR1 LGHNT and CDR2 FRNRAP. V shed 5 bases, J shed 1 base, and the junction held 13 bases outside the gene matches. Written as DNA, the CDR3 is TGTGCTAGTGGTGAATCGCCTAGCGGTCCCGCCCAAGAGACCCAGTACTTC. This sequence encodes CASGESPSGPAQETQYF. Variable domain in full (rest from reference TRBV12-5 and TRBJ2-5): DARVTQTPRHKVTEMGQEVTMRCQPILGHNTVFWYRQTMMQGLELLAYFRNRAPLDDSGMPKDRFSAEMPDATLATLKIQPSEPRDSAVYFCASGESPSGPAQETQYFGPGTRLLVL.

The count of this clone is one. The chain combines TRBV7-3 with TRBJ2-5; 7 bases match TRBD1. Germline CDR1 and CDR2: SGHTA and FQGTGA. After removal of 5 bases from V and 4 bases from J, the junction contained 4 bases not matched to a gene. This CDR3 region has 13 residues. In DNA, the CDR3 is TGTGCCAGCAGCATGTGGGACAGAGAGACCCAGTACTTC. This sequence encodes CASSMWDRETQYF.

This sequence joins TRBV6-1 and TRBJ2-7; 7 bases match TRBD2. After removal of 1 base from V and 3 bases from J, the junction contained 6 bases not matched to a gene. The CDR3 totals 15 residues. CDR1 is MNHNS, CDR2 SASEGT, per germline. The CDR3: CASSEVGGKGYEQYF. CDR3 in DNA: TGTGCCAGCAGTGAAGTGGGGGGGAAGGGCTACGAGCAGTACTTC.

The gene calls are TRBV27 and TRBJ2-7; perhaps TRBD2 as D (6 bases). Germline values: CDR1 MNHEY, CDR2 SMNVEV (reference sequence). CDR3 length: 16 residues. V shed 8 bases and J shed 4 bases, with 24 bases lying between them. This CDR3 is CASPSEREAKPYEQYF. CDR3 bases: TGTGCCAGCCCCTCTGAAAGGGAGGCCAAACCTTACGAGCAGTACTTC.

This clone showed up just a few times. V and J are TRBV7-9 and TRBJ1-1, with D unclear. Germline lookup yields CDR1 SEHNR and CDR2 FQNEAQ (reference sequence). Trimming pared 1 base from V and 6 bases from J, leaving 6 bases between. The CDR3 has 12 amino acids. CDR3 nucleotides: TGTGCCAGCAGCTTAGGTCCTGCTGAAGCTTTCTTT. Residues: CASSLGPAEAFF.

This clone was seen a few times. J is TRBJ2-1 and V is TRBV4-3; 9 nucleotides agree with TRBD2. CDR3 size: 16 residues. Germline values: CDR1 LGHNA, CDR2 YSLEER. J gave up 8 bases and V 0 bases, and 8 bases lay outside the gene matches. CDR3 loop: CASSQDKASGNDEQFF. In DNA form, the CDR3 reads TGCGCCAGCAGCCAAGATAAGGCTAGCGGGAATGATGAGCAGTTCTTC.

The chain links TRBV25-1 to TRBJ2-5; TRBD2 matches at 10 bases. This CDR3 comprises 16 residues. Germline assignment: CDR1 MGHDK and CDR2 SYGVNS. The V and J ends lost 6 bases and 5 bases, in that order; junction bases with no gene match: 12. This chain's CDR3 is CASRGEAGGPGETQYF. The CDR3 DNA reads TGTGCCAGCAGGGGGGAAGCGGGAGGGCCAGGGGAGACCCAGTACTTC.